These 3 T cell receptor beta chains share one sample of origin, sequenced in a study of technical replicates of blood from several donors. Generated by immunoSEQ multiplex PCR, the TCRdb table keeps only in-frame clones and is missing some. The repertoire holds around 72,000 clones, with roughly 91% as singletons. The specimen sequenced was T cells isolated from PBMCs. These TCRs come from a human donor in good health. Some clones in this sample may be carry-over from other donors' samples.

A note on this clone: Other DNA sequences in this sample translate to the same CDR3. V and J are TRBV7-2 and TRBJ1-1, with 8 bases fitting TRBD1. CDR3 length: 15 residues. The V gene's germline CDR1 is SGHTA and CDR2 FQGNSA. The V segment lost 3 bases and the J segment 8 bases; nucleotides outside the gene matches: 11. CDR3 amino acids: CASSLLGQGNTEAFF. CDR3 in DNA: TGTGCCAGCAGCTTGCTTGGACAGGGCAATACCGAAGCTTTCTTT.

The chain has TRBV6-1 and TRBJ2-1, with no clear D. The V gene lost 2 bases and the J gene lost 2 bases, with 10 bases spanning the gap. Germline V gene sequence: CDR1 MNHNS, CDR2 SASEGT. There are 15 residues in the CDR3. CDR3 nucleotides: TGTGCCAGCAGTGAAATCTCTTCTACCTACAATGAGCAGTTCTTC. It specifies CASSEISSTYNEQFF.

This chain links TRBV28 with TRBJ2-2, with 9 bases identical to TRBD1. V shed 3 bases, J shed 7 bases, and the junction held 9 bases outside the gene matches. From germline, CDR1 is MDHEN and CDR2 SYDVKM. This CDR3 has 16 residues. CDR3 residues: CASSFVGQGKNGELFF. The CDR3 DNA is TGTGCCAGCAGTTTTGTCGGACAGGGGAAAAACGGGGAGCTGTTTTTT. Based on the CDR3 plus reference TRBV28 and TRBJ2-2, the full variable domain is DVKVTQSSRYLVKRTGEKVFLECVQDMDHENMFWYRQDPGLGLRLIYFSYDVKMKEKGDIPEGYSVSREKKERFSLILESASTNQTSMYLCASSFVGQGKNGELFFGEGSRLTVL.